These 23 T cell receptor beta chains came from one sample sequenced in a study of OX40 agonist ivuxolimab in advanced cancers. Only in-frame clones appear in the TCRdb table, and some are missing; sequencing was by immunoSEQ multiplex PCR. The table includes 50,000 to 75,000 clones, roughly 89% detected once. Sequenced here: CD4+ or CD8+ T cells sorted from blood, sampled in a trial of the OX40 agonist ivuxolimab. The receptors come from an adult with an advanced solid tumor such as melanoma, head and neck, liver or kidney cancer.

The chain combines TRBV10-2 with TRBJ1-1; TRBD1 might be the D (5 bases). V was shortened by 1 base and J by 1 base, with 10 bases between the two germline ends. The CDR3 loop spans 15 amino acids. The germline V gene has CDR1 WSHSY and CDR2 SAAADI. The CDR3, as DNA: TGCGCCAGCAGTGAGTTCCAGGGAAAGAACACTGAAGCTTTCTTT. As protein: CASSEFQGKNTEAFF.

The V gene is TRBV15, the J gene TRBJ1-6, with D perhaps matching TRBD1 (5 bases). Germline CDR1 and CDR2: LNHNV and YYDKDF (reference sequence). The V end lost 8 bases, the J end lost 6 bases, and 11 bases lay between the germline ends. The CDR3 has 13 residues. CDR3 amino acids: CATVQGGNSPLHF. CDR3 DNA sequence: TGTGCCACCGTGCAGGGAGGTAATTCACCCCTCCACTTT. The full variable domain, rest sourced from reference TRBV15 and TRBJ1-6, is DAMVIQNPRYQVTQFGKPVTLSCSQTLNHNVMYWYQQKSSQAPKLLFHYYDKDFNNEADTPDNFQSRRPNTSFCFLDIRSPGLGDTAMYLCATVQGGNSPLHFGNGTRLTVT.

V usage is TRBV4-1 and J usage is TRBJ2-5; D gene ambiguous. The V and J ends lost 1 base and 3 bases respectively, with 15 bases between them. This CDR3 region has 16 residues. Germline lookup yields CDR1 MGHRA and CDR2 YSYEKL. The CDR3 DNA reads TGCGCCAGCAGCCAAGTCAATTTGGTCTACAAAGAGACCCAGTACTTC. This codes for CASSQVNLVYKETQYF.

The CDR3 region has the DNA TGTGCCAGCAGCTTATATGGGACGGCGGGTGAGACCCAGTACTTC. Protein: CASSLYGTAGETQYF. This chain uses TRBV11-2 with TRBJ2-5; perhaps D is TRBD1 or TRBD2 (5 bases each). This CDR3 has 15 amino acids. Trimming pared 2 bases from V and 5 bases from J, leaving 15 bases between. The germline V gene has CDR1 SGHAT and CDR2 FQNNGV.

The CDR3 DNA sequence: TGTGCCAGCAGCCCTGTTTGGGGGGGCGGCAATCAGCCCCAGCATTTT. It encodes CASSPVWGGGNQPQHF. The chain recombines TRBV7-8 with TRBJ1-5, with TRBD1 as a possible D gene (6 bases). This CDR3 comprises 16 residues. Germline CDR1 SGHVS, CDR2 FQNEAQ. The V and J ends lost 5 bases and 2 bases respectively, with 16 bases between them.

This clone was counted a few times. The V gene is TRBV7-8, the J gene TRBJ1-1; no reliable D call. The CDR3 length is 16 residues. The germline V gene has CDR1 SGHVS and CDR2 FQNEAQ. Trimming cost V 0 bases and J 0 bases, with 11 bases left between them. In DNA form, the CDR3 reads TGTGCCAGCAGCTTAGCGTATCCGGGTATGAACACTGAAGCTTTCTTT. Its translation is CASSLAYPGMNTEAFF.

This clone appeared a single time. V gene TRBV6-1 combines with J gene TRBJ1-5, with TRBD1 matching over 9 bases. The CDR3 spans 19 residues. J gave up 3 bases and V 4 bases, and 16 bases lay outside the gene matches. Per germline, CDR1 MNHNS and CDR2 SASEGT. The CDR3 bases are TGTGCCAGCAGTGCCGAACCCGCCGGGACAGGGACCTTCAATCAGCCCCAGCATTTT. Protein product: CASSAEPAGTGTFNQPQHF.

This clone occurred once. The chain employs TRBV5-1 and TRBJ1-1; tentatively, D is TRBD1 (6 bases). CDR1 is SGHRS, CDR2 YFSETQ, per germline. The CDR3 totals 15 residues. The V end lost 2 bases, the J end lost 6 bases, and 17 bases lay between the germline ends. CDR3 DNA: TGCGCCAGCAGCTTCGACGGACAGCGTGGGGCTGAAGCTTTCTTT. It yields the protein CASSFDGQRGAEAFF.

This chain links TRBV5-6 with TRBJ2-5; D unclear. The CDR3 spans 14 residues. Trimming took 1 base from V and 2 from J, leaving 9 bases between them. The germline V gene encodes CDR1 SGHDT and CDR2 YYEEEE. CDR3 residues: CASSLRVGQETQYF. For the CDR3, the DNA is TGTGCCAGCAGCTTGCGAGTGGGTCAAGAGACCCAGTACTTC.

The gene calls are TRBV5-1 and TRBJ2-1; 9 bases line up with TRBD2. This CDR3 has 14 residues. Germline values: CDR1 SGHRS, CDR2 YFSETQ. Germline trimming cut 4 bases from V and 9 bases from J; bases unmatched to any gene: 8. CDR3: CASSGAGGLVEQFF. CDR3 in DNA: TGCGCCAGCAGCGGAGCGGGAGGCCTTGTTGAGCAGTTCTTC.

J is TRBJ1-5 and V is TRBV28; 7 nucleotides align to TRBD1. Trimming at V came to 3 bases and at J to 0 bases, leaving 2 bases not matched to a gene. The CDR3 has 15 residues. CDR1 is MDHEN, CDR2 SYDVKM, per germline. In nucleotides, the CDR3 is TGTGCCAGCAGTTTTACAGGGGCTAGCAATCAGCCCCAGCATTTT. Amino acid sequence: CASSFTGASNQPQHF.

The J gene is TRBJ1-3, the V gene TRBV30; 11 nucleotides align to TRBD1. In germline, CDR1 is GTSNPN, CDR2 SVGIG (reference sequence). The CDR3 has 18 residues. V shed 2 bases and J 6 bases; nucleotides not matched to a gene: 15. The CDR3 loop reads CAWSPDRGLPGLENTIYF. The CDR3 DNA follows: TGTGCCTGGAGTCCGGACAGGGGGCTACCGGGGCTAGAAAACACCATATATTTT. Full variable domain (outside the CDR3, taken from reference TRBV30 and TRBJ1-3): SQTIHQWPATLVQPVGSPLSLECTVEGTSNPNLYWYRQAAGRGLQLLFYSVGIGQISSEVPQNLSASRPQDRQFILSSKKLLLSDSGFYLCAWSPDRGLPGLENTIYFGEGSWLTVV.

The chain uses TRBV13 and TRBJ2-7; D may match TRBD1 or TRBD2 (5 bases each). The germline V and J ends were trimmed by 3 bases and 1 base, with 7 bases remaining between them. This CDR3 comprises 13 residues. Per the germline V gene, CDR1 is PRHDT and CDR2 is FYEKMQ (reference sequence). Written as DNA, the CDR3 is TGTGCCAGCAGCTTTGGGGGATCCTACGAGCAGTACTTC. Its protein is CASSFGGSYEQYF.

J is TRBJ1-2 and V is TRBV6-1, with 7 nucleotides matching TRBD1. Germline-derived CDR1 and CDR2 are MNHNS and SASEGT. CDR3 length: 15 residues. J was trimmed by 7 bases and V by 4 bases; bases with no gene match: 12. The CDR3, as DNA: TGTGCCAGCAGTGGACAGGGAAGAATAAATGGTGGCTACACCTTC. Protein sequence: CASSGQGRINGGYTF.

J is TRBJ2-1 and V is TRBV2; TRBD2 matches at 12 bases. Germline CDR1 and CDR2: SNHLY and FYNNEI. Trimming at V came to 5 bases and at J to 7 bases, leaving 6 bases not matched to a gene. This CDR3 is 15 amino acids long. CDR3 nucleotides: TGTGCCAGCAGTAGGACTAGCGGGATGATGAATGAGCAGTTCTTC. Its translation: CASSRTSGMMNEQFF.

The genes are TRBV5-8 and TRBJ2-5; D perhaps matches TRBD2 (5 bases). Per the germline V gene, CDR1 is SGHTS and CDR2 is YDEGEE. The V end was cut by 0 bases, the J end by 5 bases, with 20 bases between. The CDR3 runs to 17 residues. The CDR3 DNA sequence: TGTGCCAGCAGCTTGGAAACAAAACGAGGGTTCGGGGAGACCCAGTACTTC. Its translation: CASSLETKRGFGETQYF.

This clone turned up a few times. Here the CDR3 reads CASSSGWSAGELFF. DNA for the CDR3: TGTGCCAGCAGTTCGGGGTGGAGTGCCGGGGAGCTGTTTTTT. This chain connects TRBV27 to TRBJ2-2; tentative D call: TRBD2 (5 bases). This CDR3 region has 14 residues. Germline-derived CDR1 and CDR2 are MNHEY and SMNVEV (reference sequence). V dropped 4 bases and J dropped 6 bases, with 12 bases sitting between them.

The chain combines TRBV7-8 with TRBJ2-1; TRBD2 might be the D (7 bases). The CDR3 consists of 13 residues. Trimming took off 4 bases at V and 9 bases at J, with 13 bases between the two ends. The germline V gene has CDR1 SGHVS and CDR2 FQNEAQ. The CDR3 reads CASSSGGLGEQFF. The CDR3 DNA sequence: TGTGCCAGCAGCTCCGGGGGGCTGGGTGAGCAGTTCTTC.

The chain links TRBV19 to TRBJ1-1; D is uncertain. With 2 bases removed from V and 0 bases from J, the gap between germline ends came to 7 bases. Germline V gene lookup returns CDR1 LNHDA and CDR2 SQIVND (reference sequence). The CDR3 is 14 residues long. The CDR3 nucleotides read TGTGCCAGTAGTATAATATTCATGAACACTGAAGCTTTCTTT. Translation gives CASSIIFMNTEAFF.

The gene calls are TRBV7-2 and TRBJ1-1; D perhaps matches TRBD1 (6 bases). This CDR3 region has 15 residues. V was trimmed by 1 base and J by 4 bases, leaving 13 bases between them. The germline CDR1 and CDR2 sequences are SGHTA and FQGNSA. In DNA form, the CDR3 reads TGTGCCAGCAGCTTAGTTCGGGGGCAGGCCACTGAAGCTTTCTTT. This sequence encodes CASSLVRGQATEAFF.

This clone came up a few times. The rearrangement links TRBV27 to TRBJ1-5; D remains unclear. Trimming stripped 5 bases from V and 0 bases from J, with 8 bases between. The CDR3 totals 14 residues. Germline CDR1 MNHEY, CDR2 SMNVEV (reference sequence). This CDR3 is CASSLRYSNQPQHF. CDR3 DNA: TGTGCCAGCAGTCTCCGCTATAGCAATCAGCCCCAGCATTTT.

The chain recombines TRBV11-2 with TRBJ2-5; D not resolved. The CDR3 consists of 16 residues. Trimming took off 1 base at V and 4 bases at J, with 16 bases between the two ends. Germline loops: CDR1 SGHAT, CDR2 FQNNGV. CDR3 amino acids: CASSLGGGVGRETQYF. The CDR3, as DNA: TGTGCCAGCAGCTTAGGAGGTGGCGTAGGGCGAGAGACCCAGTACTTC.

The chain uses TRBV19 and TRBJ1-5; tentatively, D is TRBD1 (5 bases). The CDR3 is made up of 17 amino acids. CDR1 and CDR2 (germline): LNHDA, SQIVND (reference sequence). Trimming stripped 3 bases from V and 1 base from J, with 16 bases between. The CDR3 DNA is TGTGCCAGTAGTATTGGGTTAAGGGGAAAAAGCAATCAGCCCCAGCATTTT. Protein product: CASSIGLRGKSNQPQHF.